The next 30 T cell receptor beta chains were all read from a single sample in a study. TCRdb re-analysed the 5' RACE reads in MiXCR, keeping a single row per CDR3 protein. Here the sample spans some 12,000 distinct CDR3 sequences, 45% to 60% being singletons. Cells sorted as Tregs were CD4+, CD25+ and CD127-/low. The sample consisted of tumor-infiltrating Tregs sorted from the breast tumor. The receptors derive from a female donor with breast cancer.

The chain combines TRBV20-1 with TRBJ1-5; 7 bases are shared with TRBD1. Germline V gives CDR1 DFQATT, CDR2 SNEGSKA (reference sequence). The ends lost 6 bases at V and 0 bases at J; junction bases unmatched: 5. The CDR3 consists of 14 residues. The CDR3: CSARDRISNQPQHF. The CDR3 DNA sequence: TGCAGTGCCCGGGACAGAATTAGCAATCAGCCCCAGCATTTT.

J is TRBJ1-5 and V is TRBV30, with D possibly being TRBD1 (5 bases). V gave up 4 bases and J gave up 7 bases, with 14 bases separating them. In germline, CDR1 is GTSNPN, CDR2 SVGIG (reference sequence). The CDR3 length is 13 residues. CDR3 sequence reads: CAWTARGGQPQHF. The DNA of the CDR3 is TGTGCCTGGACCGCGAGGGGTGGACAGCCCCAGCATTTT.

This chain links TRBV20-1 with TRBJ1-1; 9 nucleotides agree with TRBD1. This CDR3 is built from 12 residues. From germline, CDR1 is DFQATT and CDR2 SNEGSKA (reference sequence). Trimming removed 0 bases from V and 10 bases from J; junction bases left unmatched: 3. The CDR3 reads CSARDPGQGAFF. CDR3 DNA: TGCAGTGCTAGAGATCCGGGACAGGGAGCTTTCTTT.

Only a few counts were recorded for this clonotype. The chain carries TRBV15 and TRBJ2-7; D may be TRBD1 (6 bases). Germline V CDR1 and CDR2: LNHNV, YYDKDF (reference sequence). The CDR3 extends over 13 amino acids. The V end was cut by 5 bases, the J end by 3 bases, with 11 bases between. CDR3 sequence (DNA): TGTGCCACCAGCGTAGCAGGGGACTACGAGCAGTACGTC. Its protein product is CATSVAGDYEQYV.

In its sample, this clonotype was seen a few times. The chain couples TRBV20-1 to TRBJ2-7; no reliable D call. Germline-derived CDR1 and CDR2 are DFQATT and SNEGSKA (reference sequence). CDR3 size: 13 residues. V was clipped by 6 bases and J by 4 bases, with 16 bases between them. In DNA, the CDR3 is TGCAGTGCCCATAGTAATATCGAGTACGAGCAGTACGTC. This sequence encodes CSAHSNIEYEQYV.

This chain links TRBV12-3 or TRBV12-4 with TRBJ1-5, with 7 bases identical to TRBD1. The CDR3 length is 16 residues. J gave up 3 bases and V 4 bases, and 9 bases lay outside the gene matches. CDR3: CASSSYRGWDNQPQHF. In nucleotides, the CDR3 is TGTGCCAGCAGTTCATACAGGGGATGGGACAATCAGCCCCAGCATTTT.

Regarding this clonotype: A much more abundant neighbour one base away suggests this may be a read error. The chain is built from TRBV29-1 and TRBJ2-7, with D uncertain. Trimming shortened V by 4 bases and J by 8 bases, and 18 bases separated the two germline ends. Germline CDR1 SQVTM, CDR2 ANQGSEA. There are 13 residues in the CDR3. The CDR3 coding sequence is TGCAGCGTTGTTTCGTGGGCGGCGTACAAGCAGTACTTC. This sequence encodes CSVVSWAAYKQYF.

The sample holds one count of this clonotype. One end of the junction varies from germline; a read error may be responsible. The CDR3 loop reads CASSLPHTPNAEAFF. Here the CDR3 DNA reads TGTGCCAGCAGTTTACCGCACACGCCGAACGCTGAAGCTTTCTTT. The J gene is TRBJ1-1, the V gene TRBV12-3 or TRBV12-4; no firm D call. The CDR3 is 15 amino acids.

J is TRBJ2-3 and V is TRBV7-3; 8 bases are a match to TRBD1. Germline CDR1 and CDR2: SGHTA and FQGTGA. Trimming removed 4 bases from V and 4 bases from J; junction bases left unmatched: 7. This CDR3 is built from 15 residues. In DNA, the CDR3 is TGTGCCAGCAGCTCCGCAGGGGGCGATTCAGATACGCAGTATTTT. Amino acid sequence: CASSSAGGDSDTQYF.

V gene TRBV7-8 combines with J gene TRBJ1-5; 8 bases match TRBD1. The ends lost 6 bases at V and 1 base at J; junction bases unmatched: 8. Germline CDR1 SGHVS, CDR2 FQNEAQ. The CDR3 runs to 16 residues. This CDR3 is CASRKERQGSNQPQHF. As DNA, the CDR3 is TGTGCCAGCAGGAAAGAGAGACAGGGGAGCAATCAGCCCCAGCATTTT.

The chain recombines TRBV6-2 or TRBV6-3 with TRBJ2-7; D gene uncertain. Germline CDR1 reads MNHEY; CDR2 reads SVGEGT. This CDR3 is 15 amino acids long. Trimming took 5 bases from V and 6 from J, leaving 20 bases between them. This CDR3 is CASSTALRVGREQYF. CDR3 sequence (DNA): TGTGCCAGCAGTACCGCCTTACGAGTGGGCCGCGAGCAGTACTTC.

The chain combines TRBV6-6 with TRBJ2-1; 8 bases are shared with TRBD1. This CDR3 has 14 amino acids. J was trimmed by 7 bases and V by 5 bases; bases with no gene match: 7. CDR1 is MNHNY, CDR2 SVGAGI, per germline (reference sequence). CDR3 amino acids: CASSVRDRPNEQFF. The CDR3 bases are TGTGCCAGCAGTGTCCGGGACAGGCCGAATGAGCAGTTCTTC.

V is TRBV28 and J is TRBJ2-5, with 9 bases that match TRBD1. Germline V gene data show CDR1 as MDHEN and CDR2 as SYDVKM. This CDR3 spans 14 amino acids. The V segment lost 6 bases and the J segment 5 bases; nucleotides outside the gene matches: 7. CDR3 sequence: CASSGTGGWETQYF. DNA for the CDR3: TGTGCCAGCAGCGGTACAGGGGGCTGGGAGACCCAGTACTTC.

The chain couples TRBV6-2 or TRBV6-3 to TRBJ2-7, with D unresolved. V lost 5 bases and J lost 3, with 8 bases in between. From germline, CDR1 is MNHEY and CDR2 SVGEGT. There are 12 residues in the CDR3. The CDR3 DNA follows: TGTGCCAGCAGTGAGGACGGCTACGAGCAGTACTTC. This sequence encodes CASSEDGYEQYF.

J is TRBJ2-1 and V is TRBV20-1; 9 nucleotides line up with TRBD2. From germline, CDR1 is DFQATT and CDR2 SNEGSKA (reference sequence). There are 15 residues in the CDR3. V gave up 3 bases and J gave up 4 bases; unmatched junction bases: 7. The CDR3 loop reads CSASRASGTYNEQFF. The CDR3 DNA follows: TGCAGTGCTAGTCGGGCTAGCGGGACATACAATGAGCAGTTCTTC.

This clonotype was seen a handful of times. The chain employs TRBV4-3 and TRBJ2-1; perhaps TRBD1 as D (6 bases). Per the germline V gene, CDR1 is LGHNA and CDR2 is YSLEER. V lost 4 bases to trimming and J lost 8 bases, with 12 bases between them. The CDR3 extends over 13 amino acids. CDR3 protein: CASSLQGGDEQFF. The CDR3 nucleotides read TGCGCCAGCAGCCTACAGGGTGGGGATGAGCAGTTCTTC.

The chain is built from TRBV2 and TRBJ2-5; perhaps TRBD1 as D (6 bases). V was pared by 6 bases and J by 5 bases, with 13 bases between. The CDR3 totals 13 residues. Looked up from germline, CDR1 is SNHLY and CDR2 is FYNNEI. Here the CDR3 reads CASRRQDPETQYF. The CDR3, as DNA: TGTGCCAGCAGGAGACAGGATCCGGAGACCCAGTACTTC.

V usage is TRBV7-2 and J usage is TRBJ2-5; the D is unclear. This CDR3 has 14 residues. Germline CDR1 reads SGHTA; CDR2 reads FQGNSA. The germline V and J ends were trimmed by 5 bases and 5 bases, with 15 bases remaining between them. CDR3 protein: CASSALLIGETQYF. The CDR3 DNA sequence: TGTGCCAGCAGCGCACTCCTCATCGGGGAGACCCAGTACTTC.

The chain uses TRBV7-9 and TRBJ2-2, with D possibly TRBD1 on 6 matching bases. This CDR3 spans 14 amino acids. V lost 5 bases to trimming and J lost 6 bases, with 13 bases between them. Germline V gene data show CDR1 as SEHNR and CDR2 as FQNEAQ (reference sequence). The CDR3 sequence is CASSREQGPGELFF. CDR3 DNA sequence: TGTGCCAGCAGCCGAGAGCAGGGGCCCGGGGAGCTGTTTTTT.

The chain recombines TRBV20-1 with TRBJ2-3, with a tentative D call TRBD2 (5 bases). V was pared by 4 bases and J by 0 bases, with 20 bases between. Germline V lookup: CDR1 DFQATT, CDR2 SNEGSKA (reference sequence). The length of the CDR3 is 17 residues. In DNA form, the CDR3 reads TGCAGTGCTATAAGGGAGACTACTCATCCTAGCACAGATACGCAGTATTTT. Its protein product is CSAIRETTHPSTDTQYF.

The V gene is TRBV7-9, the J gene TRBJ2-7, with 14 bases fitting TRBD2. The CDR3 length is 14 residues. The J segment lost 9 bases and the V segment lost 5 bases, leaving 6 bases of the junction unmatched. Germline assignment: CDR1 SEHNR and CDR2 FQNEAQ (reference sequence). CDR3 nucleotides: TGTGCCAGCAGCCCGGGACTAGCGGGAGAGCGGCAGTACGTC. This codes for CASSPGLAGERQYV.

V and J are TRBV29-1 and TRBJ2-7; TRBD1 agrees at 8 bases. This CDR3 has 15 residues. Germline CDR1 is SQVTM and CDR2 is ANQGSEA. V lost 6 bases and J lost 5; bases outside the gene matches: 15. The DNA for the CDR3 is TGCAGCGTCGGACAGGGTTTAAGTGGCCACCACGAGCAGTACTTC. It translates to CSVGQGLSGHHEQYF.

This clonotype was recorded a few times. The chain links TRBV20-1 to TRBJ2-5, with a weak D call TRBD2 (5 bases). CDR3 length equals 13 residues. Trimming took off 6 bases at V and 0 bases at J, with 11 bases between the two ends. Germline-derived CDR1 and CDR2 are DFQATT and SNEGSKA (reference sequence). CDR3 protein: CSATGRDQETQYF. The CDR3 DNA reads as TGCAGTGCCACCGGGCGGGACCAAGAGACCCAGTACTTC.

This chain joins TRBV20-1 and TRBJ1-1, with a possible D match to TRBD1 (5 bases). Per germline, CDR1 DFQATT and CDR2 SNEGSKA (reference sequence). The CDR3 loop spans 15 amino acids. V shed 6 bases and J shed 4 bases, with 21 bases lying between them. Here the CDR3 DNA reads TGCAGTGCCAAGGGGCAGGTCGCGCAGAGCACTGAAGCTTTCTTT. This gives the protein CSAKGQVAQSTEAFF.

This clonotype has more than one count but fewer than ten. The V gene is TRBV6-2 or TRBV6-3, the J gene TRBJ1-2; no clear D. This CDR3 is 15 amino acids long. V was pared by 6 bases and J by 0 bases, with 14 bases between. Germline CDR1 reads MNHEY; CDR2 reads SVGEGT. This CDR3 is CASRQTNGANYGYTF. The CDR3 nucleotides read TGTGCCAGCAGACAAACCAACGGAGCTAACTATGGCTACACCTTC.

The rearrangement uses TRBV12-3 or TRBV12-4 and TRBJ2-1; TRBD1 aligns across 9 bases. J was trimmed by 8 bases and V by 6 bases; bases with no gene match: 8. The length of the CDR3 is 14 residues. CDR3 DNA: TGTGCCAGCAGGGGGACAGGGCAGAGGGATGAGCAGTTCTTC. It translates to CASRGTGQRDEQFF.

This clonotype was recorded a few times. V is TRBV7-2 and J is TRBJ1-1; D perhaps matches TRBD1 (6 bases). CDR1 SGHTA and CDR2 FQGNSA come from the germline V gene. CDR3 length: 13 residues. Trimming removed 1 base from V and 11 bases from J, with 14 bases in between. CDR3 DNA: TGTGCCAGCAGCTTAGGGTCCACAGGGAACGCTTTCTTT. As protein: CASSLGSTGNAFF.

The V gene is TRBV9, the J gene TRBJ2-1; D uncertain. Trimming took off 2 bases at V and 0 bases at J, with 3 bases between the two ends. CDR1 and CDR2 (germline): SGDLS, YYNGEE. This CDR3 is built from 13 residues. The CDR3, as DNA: TGTGCCAGCAGCGTGACCTCCTACAATGAGCAGTTCTTC. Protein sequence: CASSVTSYNEQFF. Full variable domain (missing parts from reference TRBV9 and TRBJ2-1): DSGVTQTPKHLITATGQRVTLRCSPRSGDLSVYWYQQSLDQGLQFLIQYYNGEERAKGNILERFSAQQFPDLHSELNLSSLELGDSALYFCASSVTSYNEQFFGPGTRLTVL.

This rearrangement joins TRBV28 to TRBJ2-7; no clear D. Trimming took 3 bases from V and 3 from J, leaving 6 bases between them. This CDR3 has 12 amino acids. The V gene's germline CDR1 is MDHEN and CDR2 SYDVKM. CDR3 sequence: CASSFPFYEQYF. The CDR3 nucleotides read TGTGCCAGCAGTTTTCCCTTCTACGAGCAGTACTTC.

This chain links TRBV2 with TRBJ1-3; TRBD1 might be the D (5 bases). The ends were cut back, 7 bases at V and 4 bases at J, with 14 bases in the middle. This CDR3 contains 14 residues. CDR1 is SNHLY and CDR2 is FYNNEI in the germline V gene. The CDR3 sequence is CASTLTEEGNTIYF. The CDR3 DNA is TGTGCCAGCACTCTGACAGAGGAAGGAAACACCATATATTTT.